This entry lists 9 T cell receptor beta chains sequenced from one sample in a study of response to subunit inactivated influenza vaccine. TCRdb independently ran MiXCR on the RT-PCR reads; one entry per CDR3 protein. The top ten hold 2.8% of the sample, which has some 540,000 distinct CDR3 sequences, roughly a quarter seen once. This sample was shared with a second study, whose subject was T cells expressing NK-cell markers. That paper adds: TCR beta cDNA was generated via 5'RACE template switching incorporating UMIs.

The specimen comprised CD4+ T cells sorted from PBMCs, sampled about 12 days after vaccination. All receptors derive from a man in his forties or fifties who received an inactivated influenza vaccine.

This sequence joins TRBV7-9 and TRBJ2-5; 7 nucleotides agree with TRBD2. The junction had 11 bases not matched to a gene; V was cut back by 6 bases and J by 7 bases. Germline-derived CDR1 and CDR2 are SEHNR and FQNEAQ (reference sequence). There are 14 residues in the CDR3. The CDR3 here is CASSSFSGRGTQYF. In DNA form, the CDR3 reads TGTGCCAGCAGTTCATTTAGCGGGCGGGGGACCCAGTACTTC.

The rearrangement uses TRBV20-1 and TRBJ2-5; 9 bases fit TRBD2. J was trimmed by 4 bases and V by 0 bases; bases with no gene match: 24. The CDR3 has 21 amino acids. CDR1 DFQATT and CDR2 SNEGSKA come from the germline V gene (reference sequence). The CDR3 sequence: CSARDGSVRASGDIFGETQYF. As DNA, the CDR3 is TGCAGTGCTAGAGATGGGTCAGTCCGGGCTAGCGGGGATATTTTCGGAGAGACCCAGTACTTC.

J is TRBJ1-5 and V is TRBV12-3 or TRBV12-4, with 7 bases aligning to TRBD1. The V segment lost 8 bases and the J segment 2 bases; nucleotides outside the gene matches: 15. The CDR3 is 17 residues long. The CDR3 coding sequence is TGTGCCAGCGGCTCCTTCTCGGCCGGACAGGGCAATCAGCCCCAGCATTTT. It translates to CASGSFSAGQGNQPQHF.

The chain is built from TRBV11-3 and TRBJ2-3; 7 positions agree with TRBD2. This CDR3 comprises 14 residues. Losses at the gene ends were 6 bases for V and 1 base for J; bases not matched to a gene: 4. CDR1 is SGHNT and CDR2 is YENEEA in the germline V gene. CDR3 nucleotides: TGTGCCAGCAGTCGGGCGGGGGGCACAGATACGCAGTATTTT. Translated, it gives CASSRAGGTDTQYF. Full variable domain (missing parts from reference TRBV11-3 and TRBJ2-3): EAGVVQSPRYKIIEKKQPVAFWCNPISGHNTLYWYLQNLGQGPELLIRYENEEAVDDSQLPKDRFSAERLKGVDSTLKIQPAELGDSAVYLCASSRAGGTDTQYFGPGTRLTVL.

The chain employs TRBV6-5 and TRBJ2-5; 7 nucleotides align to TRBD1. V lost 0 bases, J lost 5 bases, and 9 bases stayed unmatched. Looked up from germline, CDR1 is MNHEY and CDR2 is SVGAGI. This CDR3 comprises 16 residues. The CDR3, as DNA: TGTGCCAGCAGTTACTCGAGGGACAGAGCCGAGGAGACCCAGTACTTC. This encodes CASSYSRDRAEETQYF.

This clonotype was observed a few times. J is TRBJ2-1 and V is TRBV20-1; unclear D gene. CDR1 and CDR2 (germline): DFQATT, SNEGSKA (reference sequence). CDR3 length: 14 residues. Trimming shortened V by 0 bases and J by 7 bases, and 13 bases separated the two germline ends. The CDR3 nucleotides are TGCAGTGCTAGAGATTCAACTTTCCCGAATGAGCAGTTCTTC. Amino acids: CSARDSTFPNEQFF.

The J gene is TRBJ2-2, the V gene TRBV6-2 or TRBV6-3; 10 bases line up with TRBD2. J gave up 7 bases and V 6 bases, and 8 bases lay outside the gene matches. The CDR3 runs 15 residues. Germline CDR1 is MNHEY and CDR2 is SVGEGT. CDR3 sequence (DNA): TGTGCCAGCAGATCGACTAGCGGGCTGAGCGGGGAGCTGTTTTTT. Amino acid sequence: CASRSTSGLSGELFF.

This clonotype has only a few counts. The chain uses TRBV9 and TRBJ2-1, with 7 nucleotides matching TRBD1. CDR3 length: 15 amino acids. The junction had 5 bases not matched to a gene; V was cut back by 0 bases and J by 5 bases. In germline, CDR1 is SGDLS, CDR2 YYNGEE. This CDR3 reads CASSVDRGEDNEQFF. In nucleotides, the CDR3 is TGTGCCAGCAGCGTAGACAGGGGCGAGGACAATGAGCAGTTCTTC.

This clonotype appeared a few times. The DNA of the CDR3 is TGTGCCAGTACCACAGACAGGGAAGGTTCGGAAGGGGCCAACGTCCTGACTTTC. Translating it yields CASTTDREGSEGANVLTF. V is TRBV28 and J is TRBJ2-6, with 7 bases aligning to TRBD1. V lost 9 bases and J lost 4; bases outside the gene matches: 18. The germline gives CDR1 MDHEN, CDR2 SYDVKM. The CDR3 loop spans 18 amino acids.